This record concerns one T cell receptor (beta chain) sequence. Per the original data handling: It was from reference gene primer amplification that nucleated cell counts were estimated. TCRdb keeps only in-frame clones here, not all; method: immunoSEQ multiplex PCR. V and J calls and clone size are given by that table; D and trimming were obtained from the DNA. In the table there are 120,000 or so clones, about nine tenths of which are singletons. The data were obtained in a study of blood T cell repertoires in COVID-19. Study at large: Samples taken during acute and convalescent COVID-19 were collected in the United States, Italy and Spain.

Input material: peripheral blood. The receptor comes from a man aged 40-49 years with acute or convalescent COVID-19.

The CDR3 reads CASSHLGVNYGYTF. As DNA, the CDR3 is TGTGCCAGCAGCCATCTCGGAGTTAACTATGGCTACACCTTC. V and J are TRBV14 and TRBJ1-2; D not certain. Germline V gene sequence: CDR1 SGHDN, CDR2 FVKESK. Trimming removed 3 bases from V and 1 base from J, with 9 bases in between. The CDR3 is 14 amino acids.